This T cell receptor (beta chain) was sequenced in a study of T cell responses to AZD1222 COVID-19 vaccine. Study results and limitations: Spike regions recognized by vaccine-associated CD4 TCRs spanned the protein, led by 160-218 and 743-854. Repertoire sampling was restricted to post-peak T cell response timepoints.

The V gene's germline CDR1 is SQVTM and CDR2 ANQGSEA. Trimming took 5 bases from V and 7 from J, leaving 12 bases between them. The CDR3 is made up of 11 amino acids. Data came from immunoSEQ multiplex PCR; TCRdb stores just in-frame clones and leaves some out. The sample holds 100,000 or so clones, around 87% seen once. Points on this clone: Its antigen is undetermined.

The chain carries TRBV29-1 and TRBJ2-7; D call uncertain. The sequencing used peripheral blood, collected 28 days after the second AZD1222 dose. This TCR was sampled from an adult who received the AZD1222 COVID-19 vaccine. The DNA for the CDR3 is TGCAGCGTTCGTGGATCAGGAGAGCAGTACTTC. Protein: CSVRGSGEQYF.